Shown below are 21 T cell receptor beta chains from a single sample sequenced in a study of Tregs in tolerant kidney transplant recipients (dated by TCRdb to the late 2010s). Preparation of the library involved the immunoSEQ multiplex PCR assay. TCRdb retrieved this table from immuneACCESS and kept in-frame rearrangements only. Not all clones are present; in checked studies, unresolved V genes account for under half, and no reason is known for the remainder. This sample has around 85,000 clones in its table, and under 95% of those were observed once. The ten biggest clones cover approximately 0.33% of the sample. The time point label for this specimen denotes: blood sample drawn before combined kidney and bone marrow transplant. The sample here was Tregs from blood, taken before the transplant. The receptors stem from a human donor who received a combined kidney and bone marrow transplant.

The chain employs TRBV27 and TRBJ2-1; 8 nucleotides match TRBD2. Looked up from germline, CDR1 is MNHEY and CDR2 is SMNVEV (reference sequence). Trimming took 7 bases from V and 0 from J; bases not matched to a gene: 8. This CDR3 has 16 amino acids. CDR3 DNA: TGTGCCAGCAAACCTTTAGCGGGACACTCCTACAATGAGCAGTTCTTC. Amino acids: CASKPLAGHSYNEQFF.

The J gene is TRBJ2-3, the V gene TRBV5-6, with 10 bases that match TRBD2. The CDR3 is 16 amino acids. With 0 bases clipped from V and 3 bases from J, the junction kept 4 bases outside the gene matches. The germline CDR1 and CDR2 sequences are SGHDT and YYEEEE. The CDR3 loop is CASSLGMGLATDTQYF. CDR3 sequence (DNA): TGTGCCAGCAGCTTGGGGATGGGACTAGCGACAGATACGCAGTATTTT.

The chain joins TRBV5-6 to TRBJ2-7, with D possibly matching TRBD2 (6 bases). V dropped 0 bases and J dropped 3 bases, with 10 bases sitting between them. Germline loops: CDR1 SGHDT, CDR2 YYEEEE. The CDR3 covers 14 residues. The CDR3: CASSLVEGIYEQYF. CDR3 nucleotide sequence: TGTGCCAGCAGCTTGGTGGAGGGAATCTACGAGCAGTACTTC. Variable domain in full (rest from reference TRBV5-6 and TRBJ2-7): DAGVTQSPTHLIKTRGQQVTLRCSPKSGHDTVSWYQQALGQGPQFIFQYYEEEERQRGNFPDRFSGHQFPNYSSELNVNALLLGDSALYLCASSLVEGIYEQYFGPGTRLTVT.

The CDR3 nucleotides are TGCGCCAGCAGCTACGACAGTTTGGGGAAACTGTTTTTT. Its translation is CASSYDSLGKLFF. The genes are TRBV5-1 and TRBJ1-4; D is possibly TRBD1 (5 bases). Between the trimmed V and J ends, which lost 3 bases and 11 bases, there was a span of 14 bases. CDR1 and CDR2 (germline): SGHRS, YFSETQ. The CDR3 extends over 13 amino acids.

The V call is TRBV11-3, the J call TRBJ2-7; 7 bases agree with TRBD1. Germline V gene data show CDR1 as SGHNT and CDR2 as YENEEA. The trim removed 2 bases at V and 4 bases at J, leaving 2 bases unmatched. This CDR3 is built from 13 residues. The CDR3 DNA is TGTGCCAGCAGCTTATACAGGGGATACGAGCAGTACTTC. It specifies CASSLYRGYEQYF.

CDR3 loop: CASSLQILRPDTQYF. The CDR3 nucleotides are TGTGCCAGCAGTTTACAGATCCTCCGCCCAGATACGCAGTATTTT. This chain joins TRBV27 and TRBJ2-3; D call uncertain. Germline V gene lookup returns CDR1 MNHEY and CDR2 SMNVEV (reference sequence). CDR3 size: 15 residues. The V end lost 2 bases, the J end lost 4 bases, and 13 bases lay between the germline ends.

The table lists this clone with a few counts. The chain carries TRBV19 and TRBJ2-7; D remains ambiguous. In germline, CDR1 is LNHDA, CDR2 SQIVND (reference sequence). The length of the CDR3 is 15 residues. Trimming took off 4 bases at V and 3 bases at J, with 16 bases between the two ends. The CDR3 reads CASSSATGTSYEQYF. In DNA form, the CDR3 reads TGTGCCAGTAGTAGTGCAACCGGCACGAGCTACGAGCAGTACTTC.

The chain joins TRBV7-3 to TRBJ2-2; D possibly matches TRBD1 or TRBD2 (5 bases each). Germline V gives CDR1 SGHTA, CDR2 FQGTGA. V was cut by 5 bases and J by 0 bases, with 13 bases left in between. This CDR3 contains 16 residues. In DNA, the CDR3 is TGTGCCAGCAGCGCATATGGGGGTCCGAACACCGGGGAGCTGTTTTTT. Translated: CASSAYGGPNTGELFF.

This sequence joins TRBV2 and TRBJ1-2, with D possibly TRBD1 on 6 matching bases. V was trimmed by 7 bases and J by 7 bases, leaving 16 bases between them. Germline CDR1 SNHLY, CDR2 FYNNEI. This CDR3 is 13 amino acids long. CDR3: CASTEGGGGGYTF. The CDR3 region has the DNA TGTGCCAGCACCGAGGGGGGAGGTGGTGGCTACACCTTC.

This chain uses TRBV30 with TRBJ2-3, with a tentative D call TRBD2 (5 bases). The V gene lost 2 bases and the J gene lost 3 bases, with 18 bases spanning the gap. Germline lookup yields CDR1 GTSNPN and CDR2 SVGIG (reference sequence). This CDR3 comprises 16 residues. The CDR3 nucleotides are TGTGCCTGGAGTTTGGCTAGCCGGATCTTGACAGATACGCAGTATTTT. This translates into CAWSLASRILTDTQYF.

The rearrangement links TRBV19 to TRBJ1-1; no clear D. The CDR3 runs 13 residues. In germline, CDR1 is LNHDA, CDR2 SQIVND (reference sequence). V lost 1 base and J 1 base, leaving 4 bases between the germline ends. The CDR3 bases are TGTGCCAGTAGTATAGGGGCGAACACTGAAGCTTTCTTT. Amino acid sequence: CASSIGANTEAFF.

The gene calls are TRBV28 and TRBJ1-5; 8 nucleotides line up with TRBD1. The CDR3 runs 15 residues. Looked up from germline, CDR1 is MDHEN and CDR2 is SYDVKM. After removal of 6 bases from V and 4 bases from J, the junction contained 8 bases not matched to a gene. The CDR3 loop reads CASRGGQGGNQPQHF. The CDR3 nucleotides read TGTGCCAGCAGAGGAGGACAGGGAGGGAATCAGCCCCAGCATTTT.

This clone has just one count. The rearrangement links TRBV27 to TRBJ2-5, with 8 bases aligning to TRBD2. The junction had 5 bases not matched to a gene; V was cut back by 2 bases and J by 0 bases. The germline V gene has CDR1 MNHEY and CDR2 SMNVEV (reference sequence). This CDR3 contains 16 residues. The CDR3 loop reads CASSLLASGYQETQYF. The CDR3, as DNA: TGTGCCAGCAGTTTACTGGCTAGCGGGTACCAAGAGACCCAGTACTTC.

V gene TRBV7-2 combines with J gene TRBJ2-7, with a possible D match to TRBD1 (6 bases). Looked up from germline, CDR1 is SGHTA and CDR2 is FQGNSA. Between the trimmed V and J ends, which lost 1 base and 3 bases, there was a span of 13 bases. The CDR3 is 15 residues long. The CDR3 DNA reads TGTGCCAGCAGCTTAGTCTCAGGGGACCTCTACGAGCAGTACTTC. It is translated as CASSLVSGDLYEQYF.

The CDR3 bases are TGTGCCAGCAGCCAAGTACCCGGACAGGGATCCAACGAGCAGTACTTC. The encoded protein is CASSQVPGQGSNEQYF. The chain links TRBV4-2 to TRBJ2-5, with TRBD1 matching 8 bases. The J call is in doubt because the DNA end fits TRBJ2-7 better. Germline V gives CDR1 LGHNA, CDR2 YNFKEQ. The length of the CDR3 is 16 residues.

CDR3 residues: CASSLTGSGNTIYF. CDR3 bases: TGTGCCAGCAGTTTAACGGGCTCTGGAAACACCATATATTTT. V is TRBV28 and J is TRBJ1-3, with D unresolved. CDR3 length: 14 amino acids. The germline CDR1 and CDR2 sequences are MDHEN and SYDVKM. The ends were cut back, 2 bases at V and 0 bases at J, with 5 bases in the middle.

The rearrangement joins TRBV7-2 to TRBJ2-7; 11 bases fit TRBD2. Germline loops: CDR1 SGHTA, CDR2 FQGNSA. Trimming at V came to 5 bases and at J to 4 bases, leaving 10 bases not matched to a gene. The CDR3 runs to 16 residues. Here the CDR3 reads CASSLRTSGRGYEQYF. The DNA of the CDR3 is TGTGCCAGCAGCCTGAGGACTAGCGGGCGGGGGTACGAGCAGTACTTC.

V gene TRBV19 combines with J gene TRBJ1-5; the D gene is possibly TRBD1 (6 bases). This CDR3 has 14 amino acids. V lost 2 bases, J lost 11 bases, and 16 bases lay in between. Germline CDR1 and CDR2: LNHDA and SQIVND (reference sequence). In nucleotides, the CDR3 is TGTGCCAGTAGTATAACACAGGGCAAGACGACCCAGCATTTT. It is translated as CASSITQGKTTQHF.

V gene TRBV7-9 combines with J gene TRBJ1-2, with D hard to call. The CDR3 runs 13 residues. The germline gives CDR1 SEHNR, CDR2 FQNEAQ (reference sequence). With 3 bases removed from V and 3 bases from J, the gap between germline ends came to 8 bases. The CDR3 DNA follows: TGTGCCAGCAGCTTTTTGGGGTACTATGGCTACACCTTC. It translates to CASSFLGYYGYTF.

The genes are TRBV7-9 and TRBJ1-1; no definite D call. CDR1 is SEHNR, CDR2 FQNEAQ, per germline (reference sequence). This CDR3 is built from 13 residues. The V gene lost 4 bases and the J gene lost 1 base, with 7 bases spanning the gap. CDR3 region: CASSSVKNTEAFF. CDR3 in DNA: TGTGCCAGCAGCTCAGTCAAGAACACTGAAGCTTTCTTT.

This clone was observed a few times. This rearrangement joins TRBV9 to TRBJ1-5; tentatively, D is TRBD1 (5 bases). Per the germline V gene, CDR1 is SGDLS and CDR2 is YYNGEE. CDR3 length: 23 amino acids. V gave up 0 bases and J gave up 0 bases, with 31 bases separating them. The CDR3, as DNA: TGTGCCAGCAGCGTAGAGGGGATACCGGGACTCAAAAGGTCCCAAAGTAGCAATCAGCCCCAGCATTTT. Its translation is CASSVEGIPGLKRSQSSNQPQHF.